This T cell receptor (beta chain) was captured in a study of cytotoxic CD8 clonotypes in ibrutinib-treated CLL (dated by TCRdb to the early 2020s). About the investigation overall: The cohort was composed of about 10 relapsed/refractory and approximately 14 treatment-naive patients; IGHV unmutated status was identified in 17 patients. Partial responses were observed in about 25 patients and complete responses in 2; after a median follow-up of roughly 62 months, remission was maintained in approximately 14 patients and progression was observed in 12. Response samples were obtained after a median of approximately twelve months of treatment, with a range of roughly 6 to 40 months. An average of about 260,000 productive templates and 80,000 to 100,000 productive rearrangements was obtained per sample. Of the approximately 86 participants in the trial, approximately 25 had longitudinal samples available. Cryopreserved peripheral blood mononuclear cells were collected before treatment, at response, and at either disease progression or sustained remission. Patients were still on ibrutinib when every remission and progressive disease sample was collected.

Broad study findings and their caveats: Public clonotypes were found to be uncommon and were observed to contract or remain stable during treatment; the increase in clonality was shown to reflect expansion of private clonotypes at ibrutinib response. Sustained-remission and progressing patients did not have matched sampling times, and lymph node repertoires were not examined. Baseline clonality exceeded that of age-matched healthy donors and correlated strongly with circulating CD8+ T-cell counts. Clonality increased at ibrutinib response, stayed stable in sustained remission, and fell back toward baseline at progression.

Concerning this clone: The antigen it recognizes is unknown. Qualities for individual bases were not recorded, and no much larger clone is one base off.

A MiSeq instrument was used for deep resolution sequencing, which targeted depths ranging from 1 in 1 million up to 1 in 200,000 T cells, with coverage averaging 10x for each clonotype. The immunoSEQ hsTCRB Kit was used to generate TCR beta libraries. The study's own analysis went as follows. ImmunoSEQ Data Assistant and ImmunoSEQ Analyzer were used for data analysis, and V, D and J genes were assigned according to IMGT definitions. Clonality, with values ranging from 0 to 1, was calculated as one minus the normalized Shannon entropy of productive rearrangement frequencies. Only overrepresented clonotypes making up at least 0.05% of the repertoire of each patient were included in the public clonotype analysis. Some 13 age-matched healthy donor repertoires from immuneACCESS served as clonality controls. TCRdb limited this immuneACCESS table to in-frame rearrangements with V and J called. A share of clones is missing; checked studies link under half to unresolved V genes, and the rest is unexplained. The DNA gave D and trimming, while V, J and clone size come from that table. The sample contains about 140,000 clones, about 76% of them found a single time. The ten biggest clones cover 4.5% to 6.5% of the sample.

V is trimmed back by 7 bases and J by 1 base, and the junction contains 13 bases that no gene match accounts for. From the cysteine through the phenylalanine, the CDR3 covers 19 amino acids. Only the CDR3 DNA stays, 57 bases, in frame from base 1. Based on the germline V gene (reference sequence), the CDR1 and CDR2 sequences are LNHDA and SQIVND. The sample's time point, from its label and the paper: roughly 23 months on ibrutinib. For TCR beta library preparation, roughly 2.1 micrograms of genomic DNA was extracted from cryopreserved PBMCs. High-throughput TCR beta sequencing was performed on longitudinal blood samples from CLL patients receiving ibrutinib monotherapy. The patients took part in an open-label, single-center phase 2 trial of ibrutinib monotherapy.

The sample here was PBMCs, taken after 24 months of ibrutinib treatment. This sequence originates from a human donor with chronic lymphocytic leukemia. The sequence joins TRBV19 to TRBJ2-4; TRBD2 agrees with 13 junctional bases. The DNA reads as follows: TGTGCCAGTACTCCCACGGGACTAGCGGGACAGGGGGCCAAAAACATTCAGTACTTC. It encodes CASTPTGLAGQGAKNIQYF. Reference TRBV19 and TRBJ2-4 genes cover what lies past the CDR3, so the full variable domain is DGGITQSPKYLFRKEGQNVTLSCEQNLNHDAMYWYRQDPGQGLRLIYYSQIVNDFQKGDIAEGYSVSREKKESFPLTVTSAQKNPTAFYLCASTPTGLAGQGAKNIQYFGAGTRLSVL.